What follows is one T cell receptor (beta chain) and its context. Its target is unknown. This entry is derived from a study of T cell responses to AZD1222 COVID-19 vaccine. Study results and limitations: Spike-specific TCR repertoires showed rising breadth and depth after two AZD1222 doses.

Profiling relied on immunoSEQ multiplex PCR, and the TCRdb table lists in-frame clones only, not all of them. The data show 120,000 to 150,000 clones, about 93% seen once. Sequenced here: peripheral blood, sampled on day 0 of MenACWY control vaccination. The TCR originated in an adult in good health.

The CDR3 nucleotides are TGTGCCAGCAGCTTAGTTAATCGGGACGGTAGCTCCTACGAGCAGTACTTC. The encoded protein is CASSLVNRDGSSYEQYF. The V gene is TRBV7-9, the J gene TRBJ2-7; D possibly matches TRBD1 or TRBD2 (5 bases each). From germline, CDR1 is SEHNR and CDR2 FQNEAQ (reference sequence). This CDR3 contains 17 residues. Trimming shortened V by 1 base and J by 0 bases, and 16 bases separated the two germline ends.